A selection of T cell receptor beta chains follows, all from one sample in a study of tumor and adjacent non-tumor tissue in lung cancer. TCRdb processed the multiplex PCR reads anew with MiXCR; each CDR3 protein has one entry. The sample shows roughly 120,000 distinct CDR3 sequences, approximately 82% of them seen only once. The source material was lung tumor tissue. These receptors all stem from a woman in her sixties with non-small cell lung cancer. The CDR3 runs from the conserved cysteine through the conserved F or W.

v_gene	j_gene	len	CDR3aa
TRBV11-2	TRBJ1-2	15	CASSLDWTGDECYTF
TRBV11-2	TRBJ1-2	15	CASNSAGWGAHGYTF
TRBV6-5	TRBJ2-7	14	CASKSGGQGPLYNF
TRBV12-3/TRBV12-4	TRBJ2-1	15	CVSNFGGRSYNEQFF
TRBV30	TRBJ2-1	11	CAWDSYNEQFF
TRBV11-2	TRBJ2-2	15	CASSLQTGRTVELFF
TRBV20-1	TRBJ2-1	15	CGARSSGRGQGEQFF
TRBV11-3	TRBJ2-1	15	CASSLEPTRGFVQFF
TRBV6-5	TRBJ1-1	15	CASRDIWGWSPEAFF
TRBV4-3	TRBJ1-1	17	CASSQAWSGVGGTEAFF
TRBV20-1	TRBJ1-5	17	CSARESRVGSSNKPQHF
TRBV11-2	TRBJ1-5	13	CANRLEGGQPQHF
TRBV11-1	TRBJ2-3	13	CASSRAGTDRQYF
TRBV29-1	TRBJ2-3	12	CTATTSTNTQYF
TRBV10-1	TRBJ2-7	13	CTSSVQRRSEQYF
TRBV11-2	TRBJ2-3	13	CVSSLVPLSTQYF
TRBV20-1	TRBJ2-7	16	CTARDRGRGVAYEQYF
TRBV4-2	TRBJ2-1	15	CASSRGTRGIGEQFF
TRBV12-3/TRBV12-4	TRBJ1-2	15	CASNSGTVAYYGYTF
TRBV20-1	TRBJ2-1	20	CNARDFGTSGGESSYNEQFF
TRBV11-3	TRBJ1-1	15	CASGLDFSGNTEAFF
TRBV11-2	TRBJ2-5	15	CASNSTGAGGWTQYF
TRBV6-1	TRBJ1-1	16	CASSEGGGGRNTEAFF
TRBV11-1	TRBJ1-2	14	CGSSPQGPLYGYTF
TRBV11-2	TRBJ2-7	12	CASSADIYEQYF
TRBV6-2/TRBV6-3	TRBJ2-3	14	CVSSYVISTETQYF
TRBV4-1	TRBJ2-3	17	CVSSPRSTGSGADTQYF
TRBV20-1	TRBJ2-1	18	CSAIAAGPPLNSYNEKFF
TRBV4-2	TRBJ1-5	19	CTGNQGRDRPLYSNQPQHF
TRBV20-1	TRBJ2-7	12	CSARDMTYVQYF
TRBV20-1	TRBJ2-1	13	CSAIGLVINGQFF
TRBV11-2	TRBJ1-2	18	CASITLWGTAGIKYGYTF
TRBV6-1	TRBJ1-1	13	CASQSYSGTEAFF
TRBV11-2	TRBJ2-5	14	CASSRNDRGGTQYF
TRBV6-6	TRBJ1-6	17	CASSFDEETYYNSLLHF
TRBV20-1	TRBJ2-7	15	CRAGLPGGLSYEQYF
TRBV29-1	TRBJ1-4	13	CSVEDYGGGKLFF
TRBV30	TRBJ2-3	15	CAWSPSATIFDTQYF
TRBV11-3	TRBJ1-1	16	CASSSMVRRDDNEAFF
TRBV20-1	TRBJ1-3	15	CSALTLRAGGNIIYF
TRBV6-5	TRBJ2-1	11	CASWGGDEQIF
TRBV4-2	TRBJ2-7	15	CASIQEGQGGYEQYF
TRBV4-1	TRBJ1-6	17	CASNQEIPGVANSPLHF
TRBV11-2	TRBJ2-7	10	CASSSYERYF
TRBV20-1	TRBJ2-7	13	CGATRGKNYEQYF
TRBV20-1	TRBJ1-1	15	CSASGYVLPETEAFF
TRBV11-1	TRBJ2-1	15	CASGRYGGQGNEQFF
TRBV6-5	TRBJ1-1	16	CASSSYGQGTNTGTIF
TRBV20-1	TRBJ2-5	16	CSATGSQREGQETQYF
TRBV6-5	TRBJ2-2	15	CASSSWNSGGGELLF
TRBV6-2/TRBV6-3	TRBJ2-1	15	CASSQRQDGYNEQFF